This T cell receptor (beta chain) was sequenced in a study of T-cell memory formation after mild COVID-19. Trimming left V 11 bases short and J 4 bases short, with 16 bases between. The germline V gene encodes CDR1 ENHRY and CDR2 SYGVKD. This CDR3 region has 13 residues. TCRdb independently ran MiXCR on the 5' RACE reads; one entry per CDR3 protein. Of around 390,000 distinct CDR3 sequences in the sample, approximately 15% were seen once. The TCR comes from a man aged 18 to 29 who had mild COVID-19 (a few samples of this study predate the infection). Cell type and time point are not known. The rearrangement uses TRBV10-3 and TRBJ2-3; D not resolved. Sequencing used PBMCs or a T cell subset sorted from them (not recorded which). This CDR3 is CASAVWGPDTQYF. The CDR3 DNA follows: TGTGCCTCCGCGGTGTGGGGTCCAGATACGCAGTATTTT.